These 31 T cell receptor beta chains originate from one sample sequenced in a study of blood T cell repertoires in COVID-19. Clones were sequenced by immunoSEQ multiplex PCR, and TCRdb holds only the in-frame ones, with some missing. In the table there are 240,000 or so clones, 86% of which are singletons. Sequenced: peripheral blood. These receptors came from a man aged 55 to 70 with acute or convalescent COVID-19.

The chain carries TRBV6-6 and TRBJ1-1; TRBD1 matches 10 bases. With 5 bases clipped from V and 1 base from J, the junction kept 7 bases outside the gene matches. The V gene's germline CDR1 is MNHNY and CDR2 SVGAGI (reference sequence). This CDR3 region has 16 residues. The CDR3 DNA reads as TGTGCCAGCAGTGCGACAGGGGGCCTGCGGAACACTGAAGCTTTCTTT. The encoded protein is CASSATGGLRNTEAFF.

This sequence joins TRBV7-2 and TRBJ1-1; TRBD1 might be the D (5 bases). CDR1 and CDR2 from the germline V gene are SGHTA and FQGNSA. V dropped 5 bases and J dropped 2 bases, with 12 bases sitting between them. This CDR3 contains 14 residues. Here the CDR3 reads CASSPFQGNTEAFF. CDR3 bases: TGTGCCAGCAGCCCCTTCCAGGGAAACACTGAAGCTTTCTTT.

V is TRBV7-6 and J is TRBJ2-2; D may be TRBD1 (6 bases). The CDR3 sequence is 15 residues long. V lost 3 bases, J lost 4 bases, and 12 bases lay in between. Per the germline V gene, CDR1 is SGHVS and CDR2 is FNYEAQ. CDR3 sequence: CASSLTGPATGELFF. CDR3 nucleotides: TGTGCCAGCAGCTTGACAGGCCCAGCCACCGGGGAGCTGTTTTTT.

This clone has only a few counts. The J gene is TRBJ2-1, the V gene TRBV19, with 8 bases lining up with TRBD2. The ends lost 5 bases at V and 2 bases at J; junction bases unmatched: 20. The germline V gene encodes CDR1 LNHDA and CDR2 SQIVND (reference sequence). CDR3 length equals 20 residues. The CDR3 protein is CASSLISWTSLPVTYNEQFF. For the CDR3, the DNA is TGTGCCAGTAGTTTGATTTCCTGGACTAGCTTACCCGTGACCTACAATGAGCAGTTCTTC. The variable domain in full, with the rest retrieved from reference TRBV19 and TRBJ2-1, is DGGITQSPKYLFRKEGQNVTLSCEQNLNHDAMYWYRQDPGQGLRLIYYSQIVNDFQKGDIAEGYSVSREKKESFPLTVTSAQKNPTAFYLCASSLISWTSLPVTYNEQFFGPGTRLTVL.

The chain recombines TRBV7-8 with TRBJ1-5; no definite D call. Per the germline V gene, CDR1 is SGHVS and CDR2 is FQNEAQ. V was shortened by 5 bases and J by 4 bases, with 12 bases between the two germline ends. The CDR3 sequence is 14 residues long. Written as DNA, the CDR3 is TGTGCCAGCAGCCCCCAAACGGGAAATCAGCCCCAGCATTTT. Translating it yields CASSPQTGNQPQHF.

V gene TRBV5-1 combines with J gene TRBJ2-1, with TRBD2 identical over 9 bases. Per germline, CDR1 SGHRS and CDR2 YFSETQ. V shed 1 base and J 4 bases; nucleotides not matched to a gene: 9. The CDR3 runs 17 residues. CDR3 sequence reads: CASSLQTSGRTYNEQFF. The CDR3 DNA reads TGCGCCAGCAGCTTGCAGACTAGCGGACGGACTTACAATGAGCAGTTCTTC.

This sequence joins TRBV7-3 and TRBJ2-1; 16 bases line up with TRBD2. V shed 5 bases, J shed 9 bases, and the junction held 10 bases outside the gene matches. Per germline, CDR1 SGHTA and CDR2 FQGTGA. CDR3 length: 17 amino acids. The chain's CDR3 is CASSKEGLAGGPREQFF. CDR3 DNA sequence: TGTGCCAGCAGCAAAGAGGGACTAGCGGGAGGGCCCCGTGAGCAGTTCTTC.

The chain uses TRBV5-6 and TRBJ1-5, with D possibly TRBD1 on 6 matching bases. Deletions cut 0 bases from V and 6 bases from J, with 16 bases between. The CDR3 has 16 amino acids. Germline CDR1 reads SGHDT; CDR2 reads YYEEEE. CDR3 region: CASSLGSGGFGQPQHF. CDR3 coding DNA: TGTGCCAGCAGCTTGGGATCGGGGGGCTTTGGTCAGCCCCAGCATTTT.

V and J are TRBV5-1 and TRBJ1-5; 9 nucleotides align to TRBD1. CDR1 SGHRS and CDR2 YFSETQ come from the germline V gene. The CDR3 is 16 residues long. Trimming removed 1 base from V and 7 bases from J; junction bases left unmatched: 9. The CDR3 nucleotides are TGCGCCAGCAGCTTGCTGGGGGGACAGGGAGGACAGCCCCAGCATTTT. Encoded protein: CASSLLGGQGGQPQHF.

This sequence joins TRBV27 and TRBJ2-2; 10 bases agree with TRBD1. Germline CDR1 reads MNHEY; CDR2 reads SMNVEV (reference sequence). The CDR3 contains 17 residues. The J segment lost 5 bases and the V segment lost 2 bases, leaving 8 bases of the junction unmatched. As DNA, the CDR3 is TGTGCCAGCAGTTTAACTACCGGGACAGGGGAGACCGGGGAGCTGTTTTTT. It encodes CASSLTTGTGETGELFF.

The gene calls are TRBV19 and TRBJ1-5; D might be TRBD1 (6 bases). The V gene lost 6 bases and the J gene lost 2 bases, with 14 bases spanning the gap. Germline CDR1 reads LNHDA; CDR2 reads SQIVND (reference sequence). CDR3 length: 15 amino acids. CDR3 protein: CASRSGGAGNQPQHF. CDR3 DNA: TGTGCCAGTAGATCGGGGGGCGCGGGCAATCAGCCCCAGCATTTT.

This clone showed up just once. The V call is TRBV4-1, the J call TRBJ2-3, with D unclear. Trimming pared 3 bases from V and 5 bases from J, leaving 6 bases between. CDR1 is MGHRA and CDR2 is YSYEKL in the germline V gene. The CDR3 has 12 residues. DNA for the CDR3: TGCGCCAGCAGCCAGAGTCAAGATACGCAGTATTTT. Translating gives CASSQSQDTQYF.

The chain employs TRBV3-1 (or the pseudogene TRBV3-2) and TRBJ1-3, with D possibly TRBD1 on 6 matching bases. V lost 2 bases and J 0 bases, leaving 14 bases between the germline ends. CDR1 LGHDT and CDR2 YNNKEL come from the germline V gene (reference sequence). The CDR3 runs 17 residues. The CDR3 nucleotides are TGTGCCAGCAGCCAACTCAGGGGAGTGCTCTCTGGAAACACCATATATTTT. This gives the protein CASSQLRGVLSGNTIYF.

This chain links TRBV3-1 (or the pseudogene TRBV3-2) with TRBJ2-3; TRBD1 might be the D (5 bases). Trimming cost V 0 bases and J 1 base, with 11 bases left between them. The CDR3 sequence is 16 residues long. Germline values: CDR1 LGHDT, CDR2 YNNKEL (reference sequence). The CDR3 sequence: CASSQEWGDGTDTQYF. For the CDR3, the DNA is TGTGCCAGCAGCCAAGAATGGGGCGATGGCACAGATACGCAGTATTTT.

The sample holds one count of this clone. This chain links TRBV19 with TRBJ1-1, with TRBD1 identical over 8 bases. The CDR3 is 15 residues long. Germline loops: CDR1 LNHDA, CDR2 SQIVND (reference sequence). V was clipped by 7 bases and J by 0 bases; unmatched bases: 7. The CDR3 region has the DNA TGTGCCAGTAACCCTCGGACAGGGCTGAACACTGAAGCTTTCTTT. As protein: CASNPRTGLNTEAFF.

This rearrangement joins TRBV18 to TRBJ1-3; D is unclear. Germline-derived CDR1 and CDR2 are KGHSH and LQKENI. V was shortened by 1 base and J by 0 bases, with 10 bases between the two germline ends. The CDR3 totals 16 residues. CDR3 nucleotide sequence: TGTGCCAGCTCACCACAGCCCTACCTCTCTGGAAACACCATATATTTT. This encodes CASSPQPYLSGNTIYF.

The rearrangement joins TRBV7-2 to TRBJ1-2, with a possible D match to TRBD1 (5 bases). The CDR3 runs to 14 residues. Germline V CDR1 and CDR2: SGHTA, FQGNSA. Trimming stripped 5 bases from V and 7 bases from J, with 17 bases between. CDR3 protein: CASSDFLGGGGYTF. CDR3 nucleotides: TGTGCCAGCAGCGACTTTTTGGGGGGAGGTGGCTACACCTTC.

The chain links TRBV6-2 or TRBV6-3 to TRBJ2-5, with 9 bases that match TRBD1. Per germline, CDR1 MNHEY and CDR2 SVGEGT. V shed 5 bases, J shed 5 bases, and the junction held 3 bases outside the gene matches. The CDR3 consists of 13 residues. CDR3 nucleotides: TGTGCCAGCAGTCCCGACAGGGGGGAGACCCAGTACTTC. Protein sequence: CASSPDRGETQYF.

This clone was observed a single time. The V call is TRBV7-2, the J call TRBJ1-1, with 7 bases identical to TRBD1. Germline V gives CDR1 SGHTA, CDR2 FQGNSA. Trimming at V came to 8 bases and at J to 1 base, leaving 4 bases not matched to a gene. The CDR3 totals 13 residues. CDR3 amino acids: CASGWTGNTEAFF. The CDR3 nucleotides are TGTGCCAGCGGGTGGACAGGGAACACTGAAGCTTTCTTT.

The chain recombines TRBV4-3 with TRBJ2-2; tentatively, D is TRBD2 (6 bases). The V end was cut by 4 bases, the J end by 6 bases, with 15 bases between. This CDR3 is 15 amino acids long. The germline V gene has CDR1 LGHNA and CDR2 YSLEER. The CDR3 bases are TGCGCCAGCAGCCCTTTTACGGGGGACCCCGGGGAGCTGTTTTTT. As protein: CASSPFTGDPGELFF.

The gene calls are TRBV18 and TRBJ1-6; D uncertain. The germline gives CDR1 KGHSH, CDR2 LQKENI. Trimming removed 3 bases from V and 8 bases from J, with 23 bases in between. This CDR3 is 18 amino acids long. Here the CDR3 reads CASSPLPIGVDRDSPLHF. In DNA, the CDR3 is TGTGCCAGCTCACCCTTACCAATCGGGGTCGATCGCGATTCACCCCTCCACTTT.

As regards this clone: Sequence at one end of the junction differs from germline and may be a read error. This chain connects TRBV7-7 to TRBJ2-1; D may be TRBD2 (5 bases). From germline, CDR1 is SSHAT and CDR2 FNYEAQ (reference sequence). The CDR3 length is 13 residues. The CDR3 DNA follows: TGTGCTAGCAGCTTAGCGTCGGGCAATGAGCAGTTCTTC. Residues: CASSLASGNEQFF. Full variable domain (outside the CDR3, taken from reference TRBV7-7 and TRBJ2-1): GAGVSQSPRYKVTKRGQDVTLRCDPISSHATLYWYQQALGQGPEFLTYFNYEAQPDKSGLPSDRFSAERPEGSISTLTIQRTEQRDSAMYRCASSLASGNEQFFGPGTRLTVL.

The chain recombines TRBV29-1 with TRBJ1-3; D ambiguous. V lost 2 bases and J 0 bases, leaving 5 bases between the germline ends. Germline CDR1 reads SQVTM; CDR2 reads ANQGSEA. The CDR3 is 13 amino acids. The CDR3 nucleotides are TGCAGCGTTGAACCGAGCTCTGGAAACACCATATATTTT. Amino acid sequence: CSVEPSSGNTIYF.

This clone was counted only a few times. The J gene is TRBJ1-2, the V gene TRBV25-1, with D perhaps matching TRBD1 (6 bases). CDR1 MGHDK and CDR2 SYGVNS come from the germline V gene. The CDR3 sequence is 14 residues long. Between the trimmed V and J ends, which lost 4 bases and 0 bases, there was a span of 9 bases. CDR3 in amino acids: CASSVTGTNYGYTF. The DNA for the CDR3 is TGTGCCAGCAGTGTGACAGGTACTAACTATGGCTACACCTTC.

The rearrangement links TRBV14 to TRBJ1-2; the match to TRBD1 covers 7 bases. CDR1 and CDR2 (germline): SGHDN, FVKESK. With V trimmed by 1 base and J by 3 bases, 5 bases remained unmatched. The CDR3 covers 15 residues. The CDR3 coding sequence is TGTGCCAGCAGCCAAGTGGGACAGCCTTACTATGGCTACACCTTC. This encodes CASSQVGQPYYGYTF.

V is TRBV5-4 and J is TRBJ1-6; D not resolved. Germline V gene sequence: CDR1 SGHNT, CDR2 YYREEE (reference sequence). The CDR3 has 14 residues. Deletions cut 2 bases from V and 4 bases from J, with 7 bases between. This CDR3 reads CASSLTPYNSPLHF. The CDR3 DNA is TGTGCCAGCAGCTTAACACCTTATAATTCACCCCTCCACTTT.

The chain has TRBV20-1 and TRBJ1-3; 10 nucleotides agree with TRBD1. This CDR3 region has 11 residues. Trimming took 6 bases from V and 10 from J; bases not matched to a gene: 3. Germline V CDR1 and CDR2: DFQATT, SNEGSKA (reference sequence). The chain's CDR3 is CSATGGGTIYF. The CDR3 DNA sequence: TGCAGTGCGACAGGGGGCGGGACCATATATTTT.

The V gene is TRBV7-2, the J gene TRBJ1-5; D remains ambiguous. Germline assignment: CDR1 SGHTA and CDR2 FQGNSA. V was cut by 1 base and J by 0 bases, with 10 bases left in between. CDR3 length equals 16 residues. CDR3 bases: TGTGCCAGCAGCTTAGTGCCAAGCCTTAGCAATCAGCCCCAGCATTTT. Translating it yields CASSLVPSLSNQPQHF.

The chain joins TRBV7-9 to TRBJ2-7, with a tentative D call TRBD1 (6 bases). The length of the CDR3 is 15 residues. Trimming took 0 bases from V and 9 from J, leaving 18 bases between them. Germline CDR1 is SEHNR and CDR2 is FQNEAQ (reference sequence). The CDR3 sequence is CASSLAGAVGAGQYF. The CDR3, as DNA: TGTGCCAGCAGCTTAGCGGGGGCAGTGGGGGCCGGGCAGTACTTC.

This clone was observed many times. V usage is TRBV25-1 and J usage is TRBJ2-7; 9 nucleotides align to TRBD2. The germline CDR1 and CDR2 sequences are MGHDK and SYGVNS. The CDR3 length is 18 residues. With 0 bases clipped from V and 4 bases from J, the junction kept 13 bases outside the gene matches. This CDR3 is CASSEYKGGAGGNYEQYF. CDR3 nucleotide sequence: TGTGCCAGCAGTGAATATAAGGGAGGTGCGGGAGGGAATTACGAGCAGTACTTC.

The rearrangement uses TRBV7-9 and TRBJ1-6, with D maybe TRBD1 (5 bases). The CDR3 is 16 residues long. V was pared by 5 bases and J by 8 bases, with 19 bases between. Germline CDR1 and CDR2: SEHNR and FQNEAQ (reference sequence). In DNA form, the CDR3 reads TGTGCCAGCAGCCCCTCTGGGGCAGGGAAGGATTCACCCCTCCACTTT. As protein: CASSPSGAGKDSPLHF.